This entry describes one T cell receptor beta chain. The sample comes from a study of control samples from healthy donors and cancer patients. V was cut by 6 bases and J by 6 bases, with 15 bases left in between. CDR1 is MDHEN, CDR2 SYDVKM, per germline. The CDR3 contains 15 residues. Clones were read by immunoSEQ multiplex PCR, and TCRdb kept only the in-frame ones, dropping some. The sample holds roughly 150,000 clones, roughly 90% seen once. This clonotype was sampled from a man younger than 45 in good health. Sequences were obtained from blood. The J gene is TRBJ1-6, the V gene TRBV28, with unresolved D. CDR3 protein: CASSPTLRSNSPLHF. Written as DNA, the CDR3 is TGTGCCAGCAGCCCCACCCTCAGGAGTAATTCACCCCTCCACTTT.